Sequencing of this TCR beta chain was carried out in a study of healthy donors' naive CD4 and CD8 T cells. V dropped 0 bases and J dropped 7 bases, with 14 bases sitting between them. The CDR3 loop spans 15 amino acids. The germline V gene has CDR1 SGHRS and CDR2 YFSETQ. A linear amplification protocol produced the TCR libraries from around 0.55 ug of total RNA. TCRdb passed the reads through MiXCR, listing each CDR3 protein once. The profile shows approximately 180,000 distinct CDR3 sequences, 65% to 75% of them singletons. The rearrangement uses TRBV5-1 and TRBJ1-5, with D unresolved. This clonotype originated in a pool of human donors in good health; the sample pools cells from several healthy donors. The specimen sequenced was naive CD4+ and CD8+ T cells sorted from blood, pooled from several donors. CDR3 DNA: TGCGCCAGCAGCTTGGAAGGATATGAGCACCAGCCCCAGCATTTT. Encoded protein: CASSLEGYEHQPQHF.